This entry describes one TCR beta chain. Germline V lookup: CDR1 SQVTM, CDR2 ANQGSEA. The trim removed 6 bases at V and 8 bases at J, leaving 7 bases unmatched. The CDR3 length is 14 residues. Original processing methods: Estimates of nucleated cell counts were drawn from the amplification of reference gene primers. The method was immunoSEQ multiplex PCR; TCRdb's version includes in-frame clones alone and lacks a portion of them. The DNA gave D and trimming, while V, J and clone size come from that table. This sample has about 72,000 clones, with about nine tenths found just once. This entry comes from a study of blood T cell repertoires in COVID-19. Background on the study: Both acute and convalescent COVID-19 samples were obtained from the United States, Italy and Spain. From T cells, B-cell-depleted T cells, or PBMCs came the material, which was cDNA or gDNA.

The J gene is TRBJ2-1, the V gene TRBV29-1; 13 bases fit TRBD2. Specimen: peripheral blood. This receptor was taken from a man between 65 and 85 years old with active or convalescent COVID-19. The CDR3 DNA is TGCAGCGTAACAGGACTAGCGGGAGCGGATGAGCAGTTCTTC. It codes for CSVTGLAGADEQFF.